These 32 T cell receptor beta chains were sequenced from one sample in a study of blood T cell repertoires in COVID-19. Assay used: immunoSEQ multiplex PCR; TCRdb lists only in-frame clones, some missing. The table has about 160,000 clones, 89% seen once. Sequenced sample: peripheral blood. The receptors were gathered from a man aged 55 to 69 with acute or convalescent COVID-19.

This clone was counted a few times. The rearrangement joins TRBV19 to TRBJ1-4, with TRBD1 identical over 9 bases. This CDR3 is built from 14 residues. Germline V gene data show CDR1 as LNHDA and CDR2 as SQIVND (reference sequence). V gave up 2 bases and J gave up 7 bases; unmatched junction bases: 2. In DNA form, the CDR3 reads TGTGCCAGTAGTATAACAGGGGGCGGTGAAAAACTGTTTTTT. Translated: CASSITGGGEKLFF.

The J gene is TRBJ2-7, the V gene TRBV5-1, with a weak D call TRBD2 (5 bases). The CDR3 is 15 amino acids. The V end lost 2 bases, the J end lost 0 bases, and 12 bases lay between the germline ends. Germline V gives CDR1 SGHRS, CDR2 YFSETQ. The CDR3 coding sequence is TGCGCCAGCAGCTTTCAGTCGGGGAGCTCCTACGAGCAGTACTTC. The encoded protein is CASSFQSGSSYEQYF.

The chain recombines TRBV24-1 with TRBJ2-1, with 11 bases fitting TRBD2. The germline CDR1 and CDR2 sequences are KGHDR and SFDVKD. V lost 4 bases and J lost 5; bases outside the gene matches: 15. The CDR3 runs 19 residues. The CDR3 loop is CATSDSGVTSGGLNNEQFF. The CDR3 DNA reads TGTGCCACCAGTGACTCAGGGGTTACTAGCGGGGGCTTAAACAATGAGCAGTTCTTC.

A remark on this clone: Different DNA sequences within this sample yield the same CDR3. J is TRBJ1-5 and V is TRBV18, with 9 bases identical to TRBD1. Germline assignment: CDR1 KGHSH and CDR2 LQKENI. J lost 4 bases, V lost 4 bases, and 2 bases had no gene match. CDR3 length: 14 amino acids. The CDR3 nucleotides read TGTGCCAGCTCACGGGGACAGGGAAATCAGCCCCAGCATTTT. Translation gives CASSRGQGNQPQHF.

The chain uses TRBV30 and TRBJ2-5; 14 bases fit TRBD2. The CDR3 covers 15 residues. The germline CDR1 and CDR2 sequences are GTSNPN and SVGIG (reference sequence). J lost 4 bases, V lost 5 bases, and 6 bases had no gene match. The CDR3 loop reads CAWATSGGASETQYF. The DNA of the CDR3 is TGTGCCTGGGCGACTAGCGGGGGGGCATCAGAGACCCAGTACTTC.

This clone is a singleton in its sample. V is TRBV21-1 and J is TRBJ1-2; no DNA check was done on the table's D call, TRBD1. TRBV21-1 has pseudogene status. The CDR3 length is 17 residues. The CDR3 nucleotides read TGTGCCAGCAGCAAAGAGGGTACAACTAAGGGGCCTCATGGCTACACCTTC. This encodes CASSKEGTTKGPHGYTF.

This chain uses TRBV5-5 with TRBJ2-3, with D tentatively TRBD2 (6 bases). This CDR3 has 15 amino acids. Trimming removed 2 bases at V and 0 bases at J, with 10 bases between. Per germline, CDR1 SGHKS and CDR2 YYEKEE (reference sequence). CDR3 in DNA: TGTGCCAGCAGCTTCGGACTAACTAGCACAGATACGCAGTATTTT. Its translation is CASSFGLTSTDTQYF.

The rearrangement uses TRBV21-1 and TRBJ2-4; the DNA was not compared with TRBD1, the D call given in the table. TRBV21-1 is classified as a pseudogene. The CDR3 has 16 amino acids. CDR3 region: CASSAKDRVAKNIQYF. In nucleotides, the CDR3 is TGTGCCAGCAGCGCAAAGGACAGGGTGGCCAAAAACATTCAGTACTTC.

The chain links TRBV5-4 to TRBJ2-1, with a tentative D call TRBD1 (6 bases). V was cut by 4 bases and J by 5 bases, with 16 bases left in between. The V gene's germline CDR1 is SGHNT and CDR2 YYREEE (reference sequence). The length of the CDR3 is 15 residues. The CDR3 DNA follows: TGTGCCAGCAGCCCAGGACAGAGGACCAACAATGAGCAGTTCTTC. Translation: CASSPGQRTNNEQFF.

The V and J genes are TRBV23-1 and TRBJ1-5, with TRBD1 matching 7 bases. TRBV23-1 is reported as an ORF; its role is uncertain. CDR3 size: 23 residues. Trimming took 4 bases from V and 4 from J; bases not matched to a gene: 31. Written as DNA, the CDR3 is TGCGCCAGCAGTCCATCCAAGCCGACAGGGTCGTACGACCGTAGAAAAAAAAATCAGCCCCAGCATTTT. Amino acid sequence: CASSPSKPTGSYDRRKKNQPQHF.

The chain joins TRBV4-3 to TRBJ1-4; a possible D gene is TRBD1 (6 bases). V lost 4 bases, J lost 3 bases, and 9 bases lay in between. CDR1 LGHNA and CDR2 YSLEER come from the germline V gene. The CDR3 sequence is 14 residues long. The CDR3 sequence is CASSPTGSNEKLFF. The CDR3 DNA reads as TGCGCCAGCAGCCCGACAGGTTCTAATGAAAAACTGTTTTTT.

The rearrangement joins TRBV10-3 to TRBJ2-1; the D gene is possibly TRBD2 (7 bases). Germline CDR1 and CDR2: ENHRY and SYGVKD. Trimming removed 5 bases at V and 1 base at J, with 12 bases between. The CDR3 has 15 residues. The CDR3 is CAISRGGPSYNEQFF. CDR3 nucleotide sequence: TGTGCCATCAGTAGGGGGGGGCCTTCCTACAATGAGCAGTTCTTC.

This rearrangement joins TRBV5-1 to TRBJ1-5, with D perhaps TRBD1 (5 bases). The length of the CDR3 is 14 residues. V was trimmed by 3 bases and J by 8 bases, leaving 15 bases between them. CDR1 and CDR2 from the germline V gene are SGHRS and YFSETQ. This CDR3 is CASSSVGGKEPQHF. The CDR3 DNA sequence: TGCGCCAGCAGCTCCGTGGGGGGGAAGGAGCCCCAGCATTTT.

The chain has TRBV7-9 and TRBJ1-3; D gene ambiguous. This CDR3 contains 15 residues. Trimming stripped 4 bases from V and 0 bases from J, with 10 bases between. Germline V gene lookup returns CDR1 SEHNR and CDR2 FQNEAQ (reference sequence). The CDR3 DNA reads as TGTGCCAGCAGCTATCAGGTGTTCTCTGGAAACACCATATATTTT. It specifies CASSYQVFSGNTIYF.

The chain recombines TRBV5-1 with TRBJ1-1; TRBD1 might be the D (5 bases). From germline, CDR1 is SGHRS and CDR2 YFSETQ. This CDR3 has 15 residues. Trimming stripped 2 bases from V and 7 bases from J, with 18 bases between. CDR3 nucleotide sequence: TGCGCCAGCAGCTTCGGCGACGTCAGGGCCGGTGAAGCTTTCTTT. This sequence encodes CASSFGDVRAGEAFF.

The chain recombines TRBV6-5 with TRBJ1-5; 11 bases are shared with TRBD1. Germline V gene lookup returns CDR1 MNHEY and CDR2 SVGAGI. This CDR3 has 14 amino acids. V lost 4 bases, J lost 5 bases, and 1 base stayed unmatched. CDR3 loop: CASSSDRGHQPQHF. The CDR3 DNA sequence: TGTGCCAGCAGTTCGGACAGGGGGCATCAGCCCCAGCATTTT.

V is TRBV3-1 (or the pseudogene TRBV3-2) and J is TRBJ2-4; 7 bases match TRBD1. The germline V gene has CDR1 LGHDT and CDR2 YNNKEL (reference sequence). The CDR3 length is 15 residues. V shed 4 bases and J 9 bases; nucleotides not matched to a gene: 12. CDR3 sequence reads: CASSRRTGAVIIQYF. CDR3 DNA sequence: TGTGCCAGCAGCCGTCGAACAGGGGCCGTAATCATTCAGTACTTC.

The chain has TRBV5-1 and TRBJ2-5; D perhaps matches TRBD2 (5 bases). The CDR3 runs to 16 residues. Germline V gives CDR1 SGHRS, CDR2 YFSETQ. V lost 1 base and J lost 5, with 18 bases in between. In nucleotides, the CDR3 is TGCGCCAGCAGCTTGAGTTCGGACTCACGGGGTGAGACCCAGTACTTC. This translates into CASSLSSDSRGETQYF.

The chain joins TRBV27 to TRBJ1-6; TRBD1 agrees at 9 bases. The germline V gene has CDR1 MNHEY and CDR2 SMNVEV (reference sequence). Germline trimming cut 6 bases from V and 1 base from J; bases unmatched to any gene: 4. CDR3 length: 16 amino acids. In nucleotides, the CDR3 is TGTGCCAGCAGGACAGGGGGAGCGTCCTATAATTCACCCCTCCACTTT. This translates into CASRTGGASYNSPLHF.

The V gene is TRBV2, the J gene TRBJ1-5; D ambiguous. Germline V gene sequence: CDR1 SNHLY, CDR2 FYNNEI. The CDR3 loop spans 14 amino acids. Deletions cut 5 bases from V and 1 base from J, with 9 bases between. CDR3 DNA: TGTGCCAGCAGTAGAGATGTAAGCAATCAGCCCCAGCATTTT. The encoded protein is CASSRDVSNQPQHF.

The genes are TRBV2 and TRBJ2-3; 7 nucleotides line up with TRBD2. V was pared by 7 bases and J by 4 bases, with 8 bases of the junction left unmatched. The CDR3 extends over 14 amino acids. From germline, CDR1 is SNHLY and CDR2 FYNNEI. The CDR3 spells CASKRSGAADTQYF. CDR3 DNA sequence: TGTGCCAGCAAACGGAGCGGGGCAGCAGATACGCAGTATTTT.

This clone was recorded once. This chain joins TRBV5-1 and TRBJ1-3, with 7 bases lining up with TRBD1. Trimming cost V 4 bases and J 2 bases; bases outside gene matches: 6. Germline V CDR1 and CDR2: SGHRS, YFSETQ. The CDR3 is made up of 15 amino acids. The CDR3, as DNA: TGCGCCAGCAGCGTGGAGGGGGCGGCTGGAAACACCATATATTTT. This codes for CASSVEGAAGNTIYF.

This chain joins TRBV20-1 and TRBJ2-1; D not resolved. Trimming left V 3 bases short and J 0 bases short, with 6 bases between. This CDR3 has 13 residues. Per the germline V gene, CDR1 is DFQATT and CDR2 is SNEGSKA (reference sequence). CDR3 in amino acids: CSASPSSYNEQFF. CDR3 nucleotide sequence: TGCAGTGCTAGTCCCAGCTCCTACAATGAGCAGTTCTTC.

This chain connects TRBV6-5 to TRBJ1-6, with D unresolved. Germline assignment: CDR1 MNHEY and CDR2 SVGAGI. Trimming stripped 6 bases from V and 6 bases from J, with 6 bases between. The CDR3 totals 12 residues. The CDR3 here is CASRRSNSPLHF. In DNA, the CDR3 is TGTGCCAGCAGACGTAGTAATTCACCCCTCCACTTT.

V gene TRBV30 combines with J gene TRBJ2-4; 12 nucleotides agree with TRBD1. Germline assignment: CDR1 GTSNPN and CDR2 SVGIG (reference sequence). The CDR3 is made up of 15 amino acids. With 3 bases clipped from V and 2 bases from J, the junction kept 2 bases outside the gene matches. The CDR3 loop is CAWRGQGASKNIQYF. DNA of the CDR3: TGTGCCTGGAGGGGACAGGGGGCTTCCAAAAACATTCAGTACTTC.

The rearrangement joins TRBV30 to TRBJ2-4, with TRBD1 matching over 8 bases. The germline V gene encodes CDR1 GTSNPN and CDR2 SVGIG (reference sequence). Trimming at V came to 0 bases and at J to 0 bases, leaving 4 bases not matched to a gene. The CDR3 consists of 16 residues. CDR3 sequence: CAWSVSGGLAKNIQYF. CDR3 nucleotides: TGTGCCTGGAGTGTTTCAGGGGGCTTAGCCAAAAACATTCAGTACTTC.

The CDR3 DNA sequence: TGTGCCAGTACCCCGGGCGGCAGGGGTACCTACGAGCAGTACTTC. Translating gives CASTPGGRGTYEQYF. The chain recombines TRBV19 with TRBJ2-7; perhaps TRBD1 as D (6 bases). The germline gives CDR1 LNHDA, CDR2 SQIVND (reference sequence). V lost 7 bases to trimming and J lost 2 bases, with 18 bases between them. This CDR3 has 15 amino acids.

This rearrangement joins TRBV5-4 to TRBJ1-2; 7 bases map to TRBD1. Trimming cost V 4 bases and J 0 bases; bases outside gene matches: 3. CDR1 and CDR2 from the germline V gene are SGHNT and YYREEE (reference sequence). There are 14 residues in the CDR3. In nucleotides, the CDR3 is TGTGCCAGCAGCACCGGGACAGCTAACTATGGCTACACCTTC. Residues: CASSTGTANYGYTF. Full variable domain (rest looked up from reference TRBV5-4 and TRBJ1-2): ETGVTQSPTHLIKTRGQQVTLRCSSQSGHNTVSWYQQALGQGPQFIFQYYREEENGRGNFPPRFSGLQFPNYSSELNVNALELDDSALYLCASSTGTANYGYTFGSGTRLTVV.

CDR3 nucleotide sequence: TGTGCCAGCAGCCAAGTGGCAGGGTACAATCAGCCCCAGCATTTT. As protein: CASSQVAGYNQPQHF. This rearrangement joins TRBV3-1 (or the pseudogene TRBV3-2) to TRBJ1-5; a possible D gene is TRBD1 (5 bases). In germline, CDR1 is LGHDT, CDR2 YNNKEL (reference sequence). The CDR3 is 15 residues long. V was clipped by 1 base and J by 3 bases, with 10 bases between them.

This chain links TRBV2 with TRBJ1-2; D is possibly TRBD1 (6 bases). Germline-derived CDR1 and CDR2 are SNHLY and FYNNEI. The CDR3 sequence is 12 residues long. Between the trimmed V and J ends, which lost 2 bases and 8 bases, there was a span of 9 bases. In DNA, the CDR3 is TGTGCCAGCAGTGAATCCCAGGGGGGCTACACCTTC. It codes for CASSESQGGYTF.

This chain connects TRBV3-1 (or the pseudogene TRBV3-2) to TRBJ1-2; 7 bases are shared with TRBD1. V lost 4 bases and J lost 6; bases outside the gene matches: 11. Germline CDR1 reads LGHDT; CDR2 reads YNNKEL (reference sequence). The CDR3 spans 15 residues. CDR3 nucleotide sequence: TGTGCCAGCAGCCCCCTAAGTGCAGGGGGGAATGGCTACACCTTC. Translated, it gives CASSPLSAGGNGYTF.

CDR3 sequence reads: CASSQGGMRTEAFF. For the CDR3, the DNA is TGTGCCAGCAGCCAAGGAGGGATGAGGACTGAAGCTTTCTTT. V usage is TRBV14 and J usage is TRBJ1-1; D is uncertain. CDR3 length: 14 residues. In germline, CDR1 is SGHDN, CDR2 FVKESK. Trimming left V 1 base short and J 5 bases short, with 11 bases between.